Included here is one TCR beta chain sequence, with context. The data belong to a study of blood T cell repertoires in COVID-19. The CDR3 runs to 14 residues. Trimming removed 8 bases at V and 5 bases at J, with 15 bases between. Looked up from germline, CDR1 is LNHDA and CDR2 is SQIVND (reference sequence). In the study's own analysis: Nucleated cell number was recorded as an estimate derived from reference gene primer amplification. Clones were sequenced by immunoSEQ multiplex PCR, and TCRdb holds only the in-frame ones, with some missing. The DNA gave D and trimming, while V, J and clone size come from that table. The profile shows about 100,000 clones, roughly nine tenths of them singletons.

The receptor was derived from a man in his forties or fifties with active COVID-19. The sequenced material came from peripheral blood. The J gene is TRBJ2-2, the V gene TRBV19, with a possible D match to TRBD1 (6 bases). CDR3 sequence (DNA): TGTGCCAGTCGTGCATCAGGGGAGACCGGGGAGCTGTTTTTT. Translation: CASRASGETGELFF.